The 30 T cell receptor beta chains below all came from one sample that was sequenced in a study of Ad26.COV2.S vaccination and SARS-CoV-2 variants. Treatment indicated: 15 to 20 received Ad26.COV2.S at low or high dose, single or two shots; 5 received placebo; per-sample allocation not given. Samples were taken on day 63 after the first vaccine or placebo injection. Profiled with immunoSEQ multiplex PCR; TCRdb holds only in-frame clones, not every one. The data show about 350,000 clones, about nine tenths seen once. Sequenced here: peripheral blood, sampled in a trial of Ad26.COV2.S vaccine versus placebo. These receptors originate from a person aged 18 to 59 who received the Ad26.COV2.S COVID-19 vaccine or a placebo.

The chain recombines TRBV19 with TRBJ1-3; D unresolved. V was cut by 7 bases and J by 0 bases, with 10 bases left in between. Per germline, CDR1 LNHDA and CDR2 SQIVND (reference sequence). CDR3 length equals 14 residues. The CDR3 loop reads CASNEESSGNTIYF. The CDR3, as DNA: TGTGCCAGTAACGAGGAAAGCTCTGGAAACACCATATATTTT.

The genes are TRBV14 and TRBJ1-2; 7 nucleotides line up with TRBD1. Per the germline V gene, CDR1 is SGHDN and CDR2 is FVKESK. After removal of 4 bases from V and 4 bases from J, the junction contained 15 bases not matched to a gene. This CDR3 has 17 residues. DNA for the CDR3: TGTGCCAGCAGCCTCATTGCAGGGGGGCCCTTTCCCTATGGCTACACCTTC. As protein: CASSLIAGGPFPYGYTF. The variable domain in full, completed from reference TRBV14 and TRBJ1-2, reads EAGVTQFPSHSVIEKGQTVTLRCDPISGHDNLYWYRRVMGKEIKFLLHFVKESKQDESGMPNNRFLAERTGGTYSTLKVQPAELEDSGVYFCASSLIAGGPFPYGYTFGSGTRLTVV.

The rearrangement joins TRBV3-1 (or the pseudogene TRBV3-2) to TRBJ1-2; D is uncertain. The CDR3 spans 10 residues. Germline V lookup: CDR1 LGHDT, CDR2 YNNKEL (reference sequence). The V end lost 8 bases, the J end lost 6 bases, and 7 bases lay between the germline ends. The CDR3 loop reads CASGNNGYTF. In DNA, the CDR3 is TGTGCCAGCGGGAACAATGGCTACACCTTC.

V and J are TRBV4-2 and TRBJ1-1; D possibly corresponds to TRBD1 (5 bases). Germline V gene data show CDR1 as LGHNA and CDR2 as YNFKEQ. This CDR3 has 15 amino acids. V lost 0 bases, J lost 7 bases, and 15 bases lay in between. In DNA, the CDR3 is TGTGCCAGCAGCCAAGATGAAACGGAGGGGTTTGAAGCTTTCTTT. Residues: CASSQDETEGFEAFF.

J is TRBJ1-3 and V is TRBV7-9; D is ambiguous. The V and J ends lost 2 bases and 6 bases respectively, with 2 bases between them. Germline V lookup: CDR1 SEHNR, CDR2 FQNEAQ (reference sequence). CDR3 size: 11 residues. CDR3 bases: TGTGCCAGCAGCTTAACAAACACCATATATTTT. This codes for CASSLTNTIYF.

About this clone itself: The same CDR3 is also encoded by other DNA sequences in this sample. The chain links TRBV19 to TRBJ2-1, with 12 bases lining up with TRBD2. CDR3 length: 16 residues. Germline CDR1 and CDR2: LNHDA and SQIVND (reference sequence). The ends lost 6 bases at V and 1 base at J; junction bases unmatched: 4. CDR3 amino acids: CASRTLAGGSYNEQFF. For the CDR3, the DNA is TGTGCCAGTAGAACACTAGCGGGAGGTTCCTACAATGAGCAGTTCTTC.

The V call is TRBV30, the J call TRBJ1-2; TRBD1 aligns across 7 bases. CDR3 length: 14 residues. From germline, CDR1 is GTSNPN and CDR2 SVGIG (reference sequence). The V segment lost 6 bases and the J segment 4 bases; nucleotides outside the gene matches: 11. The CDR3 sequence: CACLSYQGGYGYTF. DNA of the CDR3: TGTGCCTGCCTCTCTTACCAGGGGGGCTATGGCTACACCTTC.

The rearrangement joins TRBV5-8 to TRBJ1-3; the D is unclear. The CDR3 consists of 16 residues. Germline lookup yields CDR1 SGHTS and CDR2 YDEGEE. Trimming removed 7 bases from V and 1 base from J, with 18 bases in between. CDR3 DNA: TGTGCCAGCCCCGAAGGAGCTTTGGGATCTGGAAACACCATATATTTT. Translation gives CASPEGALGSGNTIYF.

The chain carries TRBV7-2 and TRBJ2-5, with D perhaps matching TRBD2 (7 bases). The V end was cut by 1 base, the J end by 5 bases, with 17 bases between. From germline, CDR1 is SGHTA and CDR2 FQGNSA. This CDR3 has 16 residues. The CDR3 protein is CASSLGGRGAGETQYF. DNA of the CDR3: TGTGCCAGCAGCTTAGGAGGCCGGGGGGCGGGGGAGACCCAGTACTTC. The full variable domain, in which reference TRBV7-2 and TRBJ2-5 provide the parts outside the CDR3, is GAGVSQSPSNKVTEKGKDVELRCDPISGHTALYWYRQSLGQGLEFLIYFQGNSAPDKSGLPSDRFSAERTGGSVSTLTIQRTQQEDSAVYLCASSLGGRGAGETQYFGPGTRLLVL.

The rearrangement uses TRBV7-2 and TRBJ2-3; D unclear. The V gene lost 1 base and the J gene lost 0 bases, with 5 bases spanning the gap. Germline CDR1 SGHTA, CDR2 FQGNSA. The CDR3 loop spans 14 amino acids. The CDR3 DNA reads as TGTGCCAGCAGCTTAGGTCACAGCACAGATACGCAGTATTTT. This sequence encodes CASSLGHSTDTQYF.

The chain has TRBV7-2 and TRBJ2-7; 10 positions agree with TRBD1. The trim removed 3 bases at V and 5 bases at J, leaving 4 bases unmatched. Germline CDR1 reads SGHTA; CDR2 reads FQGNSA. There are 14 residues in the CDR3. The CDR3 is CASSLDRGRNEQYF. In nucleotides, the CDR3 is TGTGCCAGCAGCTTGGACAGGGGGAGGAACGAGCAGTACTTC.

The chain recombines TRBV2 with TRBJ2-1, with 7 bases identical to TRBD2. V lost 8 bases, J lost 4 bases, and 5 bases stayed unmatched. Per germline, CDR1 SNHLY and CDR2 FYNNEI. CDR3 length: 13 amino acids. The CDR3 here is CASASSGYNEQFF. CDR3 DNA sequence: TGTGCCAGCGCGTCTAGCGGTTACAATGAGCAGTTCTTC.

The J gene is TRBJ1-6, the V gene TRBV5-6; D call uncertain. Per the germline V gene, CDR1 is SGHDT and CDR2 is YYEEEE. The CDR3 covers 13 residues. Trimming pared 2 bases from V and 4 bases from J, leaving 4 bases between. The CDR3 DNA sequence: TGTGCCAGCAGCTTAAGATATAATTCACCCCTCCACTTT. Protein sequence: CASSLRYNSPLHF.

The chain uses TRBV4-1 and TRBJ2-3; 14 nucleotides align to TRBD2. This CDR3 region has 17 residues. The junction had 7 bases not matched to a gene; V was cut back by 5 bases and J by 3 bases. Germline V gene data show CDR1 as MGHRA and CDR2 as YSYEKL. CDR3 sequence (DNA): TGCGCCAGCAGCACGACTAGCGGGGGGGGTAAGACAGATACGCAGTATTTT. Its translation is CASSTTSGGGKTDTQYF.

This clone showed up just once. The genes are TRBV27 and TRBJ2-1; D is unclear. The CDR3 is made up of 16 amino acids. V lost 5 bases and J 7 bases, leaving 21 bases between the germline ends. Germline V gives CDR1 MNHEY, CDR2 SMNVEV (reference sequence). CDR3 region: CASSPRLVTFTNEQFF. CDR3 DNA: TGTGCCAGCAGTCCCCGTTTAGTGACTTTTACAAATGAGCAGTTCTTC.

The CDR3 nucleotides are TGTGCCAGCAGCTTAGTAGGGACAGGGGGCCCTCAGCCCCAGCATTTT. Translating gives CASSLVGTGGPQPQHF. The V and J genes are TRBV7-2 and TRBJ1-5, with 12 bases that match TRBD1. The V gene's germline CDR1 is SGHTA and CDR2 FQGNSA. The J segment lost 6 bases and the V segment lost 1 base, leaving 4 bases of the junction unmatched. The CDR3 is 16 amino acids. Variable domain in full (rest from reference TRBV7-2 and TRBJ1-5): GAGVSQSPSNKVTEKGKDVELRCDPISGHTALYWYRQSLGQGLEFLIYFQGNSAPDKSGLPSDRFSAERTGGSVSTLTIQRTQQEDSAVYLCASSLVGTGGPQPQHFGDGTRLSIL.

This rearrangement joins TRBV5-1 to TRBJ2-3; 11 nucleotides line up with TRBD2. CDR3 size: 15 residues. Germline CDR1 SGHRS, CDR2 YFSETQ. The V gene end was trimmed by 1 base and the J gene end by 6 bases; junction bases not matched to a gene: 4. CDR3 region: CASSLLAGGADTQYF. As DNA, the CDR3 is TGCGCCAGCAGCTTGCTAGCGGGGGGAGCCGATACGCAGTATTTT.

This chain's CDR3 is CASANYQSTDTQYF. The CDR3, as DNA: TGTGCCAGTGCAAACTATCAAAGCACAGATACGCAGTATTTT. The V gene is TRBV19, the J gene TRBJ2-3; D unresolved. Between the trimmed V and J ends, which lost 8 bases and 0 bases, there was a span of 12 bases. The CDR3 is 14 residues long. In germline, CDR1 is LNHDA, CDR2 SQIVND (reference sequence).

This clone was observed a handful of times. This chain links TRBV28 with TRBJ2-7; tentatively, D is TRBD1 (6 bases). Germline assignment: CDR1 MDHEN and CDR2 SYDVKM. Trimming stripped 8 bases from V and 3 bases from J, with 17 bases between. The CDR3 extends over 14 amino acids. This CDR3 is CASGRLQQGYEQYF. CDR3 nucleotide sequence: TGTGCCAGCGGTCGGCTTCAACAGGGCTACGAGCAGTACTTC.

This chain connects TRBV6-6 to TRBJ1-1; D is ambiguous. V was shortened by 2 bases and J by 1 base, with 5 bases between the two germline ends. The length of the CDR3 is 13 residues. Germline V CDR1 and CDR2: MNHNY, SVGAGI (reference sequence). CDR3 nucleotide sequence: TGTGCCAGCAGTTACGAGGAGAACACTGAAGCTTTCTTT. Protein: CASSYEENTEAFF.

The V and J genes are TRBV14 and TRBJ1-1, with a weak D call TRBD1 (6 bases). CDR1 is SGHDN and CDR2 is FVKESK in the germline V gene. The V end was cut by 4 bases, the J end by 3 bases, with 18 bases between. CDR3 length equals 16 residues. The chain's CDR3 is CASSPRAGAEDTEAFF. CDR3 nucleotides: TGTGCCAGCAGCCCGCGGGCAGGGGCAGAGGACACTGAAGCTTTCTTT.

V and J are TRBV27 and TRBJ1-1, with D uncertain. With 2 bases removed from V and 2 bases from J, the gap between germline ends came to 6 bases. CDR3 size: 13 residues. Germline V gives CDR1 MNHEY, CDR2 SMNVEV (reference sequence). CDR3 sequence reads: CASSLTDNTEAFF. The CDR3 DNA reads TGTGCCAGCAGTTTAACGGATAACACTGAAGCTTTCTTT.

The V and J genes are TRBV18 and TRBJ2-7; D gene unclear. Trimming pared 0 bases from V and 3 bases from J, leaving 6 bases between. This CDR3 spans 13 amino acids. The V gene's germline CDR1 is KGHSH and CDR2 LQKENI. The CDR3 reads CASSPPRGYEQYF. In DNA form, the CDR3 reads TGTGCCAGCTCACCACCGCGTGGCTACGAGCAGTACTTC.

J is TRBJ2-3 and V is TRBV28; no reliable D call. The V end lost 6 bases, the J end lost 0 bases, and 16 bases lay between the germline ends. The CDR3 is 16 amino acids. Per the germline V gene, CDR1 is MDHEN and CDR2 is SYDVKM. The CDR3 coding sequence is TGTGCCAGCAGCCCCCAACTCGTGTATAGCACAGATACGCAGTATTTT. Its translation: CASSPQLVYSTDTQYF.

In this sample, this clone turned up a few times. CDR3 amino acids: CASSIQSRTGGNTIYF. The CDR3, as DNA: TGTGCCAGCAGCATCCAATCCCGGACAGGGGGAAACACCATATATTTT. This chain connects TRBV7-6 to TRBJ1-3, with TRBD1 matching over 8 bases. The CDR3 consists of 16 residues. The V gene's germline CDR1 is SGHVS and CDR2 FNYEAQ. The V and J ends lost 5 bases and 4 bases, in that order; junction bases with no gene match: 10.

A note on this clone: In the same sample, other DNA sequences code for this CDR3. The gene calls are TRBV5-4 and TRBJ1-1; D is unclear. CDR3 length: 14 amino acids. V was trimmed by 0 bases and J by 1 base, leaving 7 bases between them. Germline CDR1 reads SGHNT; CDR2 reads YYREEE (reference sequence). CDR3 sequence reads: CASSLDRPNTEAFF. The CDR3 coding sequence is TGTGCCAGCAGCTTGGACAGACCGAACACTGAAGCTTTCTTT.

The chain joins TRBV14 to TRBJ2-3; D perhaps matches TRBD2 (6 bases). There are 17 residues in the CDR3. Germline lookup yields CDR1 SGHDN and CDR2 FVKESK. Trimming left V 1 base short and J 4 bases short, with 18 bases between. CDR3 sequence (DNA): TGTGCCAGCAGCCAAGTTCCCCCACGGCCGGGGGCAGATACGCAGTATTTT. It codes for CASSQVPPRPGADTQYF.

The rearrangement uses TRBV29-1 and TRBJ1-1; 9 nucleotides align to TRBD1. Trimming removed 6 bases from V and 4 bases from J; junction bases left unmatched: 12. Looked up from germline, CDR1 is SQVTM and CDR2 is ANQGSEA. This CDR3 region has 15 residues. The CDR3 DNA sequence: TGCAGCGTATGGGGGGGGACAGGGTCAGGCACTGAAGCTTTCTTT. Translated, it gives CSVWGGTGSGTEAFF.

This chain's CDR3 is CASSQRTGQVDTQYF. The DNA for the CDR3 is TGTGCCAGTAGTCAGAGGACAGGGCAAGTGGATACGCAGTATTTT. The chain combines TRBV19 with TRBJ2-3; 8 nucleotides line up with TRBD1. CDR3 size: 15 residues. CDR1 is LNHDA and CDR2 is SQIVND in the germline V gene (reference sequence). The V and J ends lost 5 bases and 6 bases, in that order; junction bases with no gene match: 10.

This sequence joins TRBV19 and TRBJ1-1; 9 bases are shared with TRBD1. The CDR3 is 16 residues long. Germline lookup yields CDR1 LNHDA and CDR2 SQIVND (reference sequence). Trimming cost V 1 base and J 1 base; bases outside gene matches: 4. This CDR3 is CASSIVLTGGNTEAFF. The CDR3 coding sequence is TGTGCCAGTAGTATAGTCCTGACAGGGGGGAACACTGAAGCTTTCTTT. The full variable domain, completed using reference TRBV19 and TRBJ1-1, is DGGITQSPKYLFRKEGQNVTLSCEQNLNHDAMYWYRQDPGQGLRLIYYSQIVNDFQKGDIAEGYSVSREKKESFPLTVTSAQKNPTAFYLCASSIVLTGGNTEAFFGQGTRLTVV.